The present entry profiles one T cell receptor (beta chain) with its context. Its cognate antigen is unknown. The same CDR3 is also encoded by other DNA sequences in this sample. The data stem from a study of CD8+ T cells in alopecia areata. Whole-study context: Treatment with tofacitinib (6 to 18 months) was followed by 6 months off drug.

This CDR3 has 11 amino acids. Germline CDR1 is MGHRA and CDR2 is YSYEKL. V was clipped by 4 bases and J by 5 bases, with 4 bases between them. Notes on the study in general: Higher clonality and more expanded CD8+ clones appeared in lesional than normal scalp.

Following RNA extraction, reverse transcription yielded cDNA that acted as the sequencing template. Method: immunoSEQ multiplex PCR; TCRdb's copy keeps in-frame clones and lacks some. The sample holds fewer than 150,000 clones, roughly two fifths seen once. The receptor's source is a human donor with alopecia areata. The chain uses TRBV4-1 and TRBJ2-3; D is unclear. The sequencing sample was made of CD4+ T cells sorted from blood. In nucleotides, the CDR3 is TGCGCCAGCAGCCCCGGAGATACGCAGTATTTT. Protein sequence: CASSPGDTQYF.